This T cell receptor (beta chain) was identified in a study of cytomegalovirus exposure and HLA in healthy donors. 13 Jbeta primers and 60 Vbeta primers were used for the PCR. The repertoire was sequenced with immunoSEQ multiplex PCR; TCRdb's copy has only in-frame clones and lacks some. The sample holds about 110,000 clones, about three quarters seen once. This clonotype was obtained from a woman aged 55-70 years in good health and CMV-seropositive. Specimen: PBMCs.

The CDR3 is CASSPDRGHSYEQYF. As DNA, the CDR3 is TGTGCCAGCAGCCCAGACAGGGGGCACTCCTACGAGCAGTACTTC. This sequence joins TRBV7-9 and TRBJ2-7, with 10 bases fitting TRBD1. Losses at the gene ends were 5 bases for V and 0 bases for J; bases not matched to a gene: 4. From germline, CDR1 is SEHNR and CDR2 FQNEAQ (reference sequence). The CDR3 is 15 amino acids.